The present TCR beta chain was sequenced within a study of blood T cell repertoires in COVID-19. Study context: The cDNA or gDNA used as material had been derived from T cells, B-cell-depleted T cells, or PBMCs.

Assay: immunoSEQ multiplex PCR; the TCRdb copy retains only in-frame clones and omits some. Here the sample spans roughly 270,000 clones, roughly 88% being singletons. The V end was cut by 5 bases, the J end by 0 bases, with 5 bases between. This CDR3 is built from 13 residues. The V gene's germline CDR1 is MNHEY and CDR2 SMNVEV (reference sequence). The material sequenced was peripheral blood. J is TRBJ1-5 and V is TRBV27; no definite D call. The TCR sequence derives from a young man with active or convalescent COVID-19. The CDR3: CASSSYSNQPQHF. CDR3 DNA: TGTGCCAGCAGTAGCTATAGCAATCAGCCCCAGCATTTT.